This is a list of T cell receptor beta chains from one sample in a study of blood T cell repertoires in COVID-19. Produced via immunoSEQ multiplex PCR; TCRdb's table is partial and in-frame only. The sample lists more than 95,000 clones; approximately 86% were seen once. The sequenced material came from peripheral blood. All receptors come from a human donor in a cohort sampled during active COVID-19. Both conserved end residues are part of each CDR3. A D gene is named only where the DNA matches it firmly. Clone size is shown for a subset of rows, as once, few, many or a class of expanded clone.

j_gene,v_gene,abundance,d_gene,CDR3aa,CDR3nt
TRBJ1-4,TRBV18,.,.,CASSPDGNEKLFF,TGTGCCAGCTCACCTGACGGGAATGAAAAACTGTTTTTT
TRBJ2-5,TRBV7-3,.,.,CASSRTSRETQYF,TGTGCCAGCAGCCGTACTAGCCGGGAGACCCAGTACTTC
TRBJ1-3,TRBV5-1,.,.,CASSLGQLLSGNTIYF,TGCGCCAGCAGCTTGGGACAGTTACTCTCTGGAAACACCATATATTTT
TRBJ2-6,TRBV3-1/TRBV3-2,.,.,CASSQDPVALVF,TGTGCCAGCAGCCAAGATCCGGTAGCACTCGTTTTC
TRBJ1-3,TRBV6-5,.,.,CASRRDTGGNTIYF,TGTGCCAGCAGAAGGGACACGGGGGGGAACACCATATATTTT
TRBJ2-5,TRBV7-2,.,.,CASSTDRFQETQYF,TGTGCCAGCAGCACCGACAGGTTCCAAGAGACCCAGTACTTC
TRBJ2-1,TRBV3-1/TRBV3-2,.,.,CASSHVAVNEQFF,TGTGCCAGCAGCCACGTAGCGGTAAATGAGCAGTTCTTC
TRBJ1-1,TRBV5-1,.,.,CASSLGAIDTEAFF,TGCGCCAGCAGCTTGGGGGCCATAGACACTGAAGCTTTCTTT
TRBJ2-1,TRBV18,.,.,CASSPDSSKFEQFF,TGTGCCAGCTCACCAGACTCCTCTAAGTTCGAGCAGTTCTTC
TRBJ2-3,TRBV18,.,.,CASSARAEGTDTQYF,TGTGCCAGCTCGGCGAGGGCGGAGGGGACAGATACGCAGTATTTT
TRBJ1-2,TRBV2,.,.,CASSGRNYGYTF,TGTGCCAGTAGTGGGAGGAACTATGGCTACACCTTC
TRBJ2-2,TRBV2,.,TRBD2,CASKSPTGTSGRAGELFF,TGTGCCAGCAAAAGTCCAACCGGGACTAGCGGGAGGGCGGGGGAGCTGTTTTTT
TRBJ2-7,TRBV6-5,.,.,CATSSISPIYEQYF,TGTGCCACATCGAGTATTAGCCCGATCTACGAGCAGTACTTC
TRBJ2-7,TRBV2,.,TRBD1,CASTRDRNYEQYF,TGTGCCAGCACGCGGGACAGGAACTACGAGCAGTACTTC
TRBJ1-5,TRBV29-1,.,TRBD1,CSVGDSYGNQPQHF,TGCAGCGTGGGGGACAGTTACGGCAATCAGCCCCAGCATTTT
TRBJ1-3,TRBV5-6,.,TRBD1,CASSRTGQVGDTIYF,TGTGCCAGCAGCCGGACAGGCCAAGTTGGAGACACCATATATTTT
TRBJ2-7,TRBV11-2,once,TRBD2,CASSLPSGRTSYEQYF,TGTGCCAGCAGCCTTCCTAGCGGACGAACCAGCTACGAGCAGTACTTC
TRBJ2-3,TRBV14,.,TRBD2,CASSPLAGGGTDTQYF,TGTGCCAGCAGCCCCCTAGCGGGGGGAGGCACAGATACGCAGTATTTT
TRBJ2-3,TRBV7-2,.,.,CASSSTGFTDTQYF,TGTGCCAGCAGCTCGACAGGATTCACAGATACGCAGTATTTT
TRBJ1-3,TRBV16,few,.,CASSNAPPTANTIYF,TGTGCCAGCAGCAACGCCCCCCCGACAGCTAACACCATATATTTT
TRBJ2-1,TRBV5-1,.,.,CASSSGKGLQSSYNEQFF,TGCGCCAGCAGCTCAGGGAAGGGCCTCCAAAGCTCCTACAATGAGCAGTTCTTC
TRBJ1-2,TRBV13,once,.,CASSITGRGGYTF,TGTGCCAGCAGCATTACAGGGAGAGGTGGCTACACCTTC
TRBJ1-5,TRBV18,.,.,CASSPSPGMGDQPQHF,TGTGCCAGCTCACCATCCCCAGGGATGGGTGATCAGCCCCAGCATTTT
TRBJ2-1,TRBV10-1,few,.,CASGSNNEQFF,TGCGCCAGCGGCTCCAACAATGAGCAGTTCTTC
TRBJ1-6,TRBV5-1,.,TRBD1,CASSLVTGGSNSPLHF,TGCGCCAGCAGCTTGGTGACAGGGGGTAGTAATTCACCCCTCCACTTT
TRBJ2-5,TRBV2,.,TRBD2,CASGTTSGSVGTQYF,TGTGCCAGCGGGACGACTAGCGGGAGTGTGGGGACCCAGTACTTC